A single TCR beta chain is shown here with its context. The germline gives CDR1 MNHEY, CDR2 SMNVEV (reference sequence). V shed 1 base, J shed 12 bases, and the junction held 7 bases outside the gene matches. There are 14 residues in the CDR3. This sample stems from a study of blood T cell repertoires in COVID-19. Study in general: Donors in the United States, Italy and Spain gave samples during acute or convalescent COVID-19. T cells, B-cell-depleted T cells, or PBMCs supplied cDNA or gDNA.

The method was immunoSEQ multiplex PCR; TCRdb's version includes in-frame clones alone and lacks a portion of them. This repertoire shows 140,000 to 150,000 clones, about 92% found once; its top ten account for under 2%. The receptor's source is a human donor in a cohort sampled during active COVID-19. The rearrangement links TRBV27 to TRBJ2-1; 9 nucleotides line up with TRBD2. Material for sequencing was peripheral blood. CDR3 sequence reads: CASSLYSGGIMQFF. The CDR3 coding sequence is TGTGCCAGCAGTTTATATAGCGGGGGTATTATGCAGTTCTTC.